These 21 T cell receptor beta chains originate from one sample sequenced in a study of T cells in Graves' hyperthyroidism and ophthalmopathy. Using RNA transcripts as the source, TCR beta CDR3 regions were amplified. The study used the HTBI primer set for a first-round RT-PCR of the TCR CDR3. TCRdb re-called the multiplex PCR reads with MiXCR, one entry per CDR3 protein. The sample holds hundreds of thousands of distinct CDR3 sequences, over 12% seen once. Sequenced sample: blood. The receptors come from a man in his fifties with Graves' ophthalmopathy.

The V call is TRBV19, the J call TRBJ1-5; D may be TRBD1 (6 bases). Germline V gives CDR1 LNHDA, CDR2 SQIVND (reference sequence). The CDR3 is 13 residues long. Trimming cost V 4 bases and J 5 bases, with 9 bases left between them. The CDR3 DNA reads TGTGCCAGTAGTAAATGGACAGATCAGCCCCAGCATTTT. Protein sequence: CASSKWTDQPQHF.

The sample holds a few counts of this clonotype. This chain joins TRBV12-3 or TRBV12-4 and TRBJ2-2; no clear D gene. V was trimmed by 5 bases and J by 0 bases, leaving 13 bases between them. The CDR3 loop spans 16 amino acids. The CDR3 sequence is CASSPGLGPNTGELFF. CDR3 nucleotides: TGTGCCAGCAGTCCCGGTTTGGGCCCGAACACCGGGGAGCTGTTTTTT.

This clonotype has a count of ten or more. The CDR3 sequence: CASSEWGENTEAFF. The CDR3 bases are TGTGCCAGCAGCGAATGGGGAGAGAACACTGAAGCTTTCTTT. J is TRBJ1-1 and V is TRBV3-1, with D unclear. Germline V gene lookup returns CDR1 LGHDT and CDR2 YNNKEL (reference sequence). The V end lost 5 bases, the J end lost 1 base, and 11 bases lay between the germline ends. The length of the CDR3 is 14 residues.

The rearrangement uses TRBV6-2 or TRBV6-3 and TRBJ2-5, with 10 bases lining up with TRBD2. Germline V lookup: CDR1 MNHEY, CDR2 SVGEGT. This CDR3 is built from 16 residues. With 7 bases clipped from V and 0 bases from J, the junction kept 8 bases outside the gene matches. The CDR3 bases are TGTGCCAGCATGCGGATACTAGCGGGATACCAAGAGACCCAGTACTTC. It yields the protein CASMRILAGYQETQYF.

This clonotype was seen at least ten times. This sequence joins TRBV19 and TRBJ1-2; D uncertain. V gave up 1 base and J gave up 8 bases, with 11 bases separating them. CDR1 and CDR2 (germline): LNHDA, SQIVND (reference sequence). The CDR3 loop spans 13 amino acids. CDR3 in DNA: TGTGCCAGTAGTATAGTGACACTTCGGGGCTACACCTTC. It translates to CASSIVTLRGYTF.

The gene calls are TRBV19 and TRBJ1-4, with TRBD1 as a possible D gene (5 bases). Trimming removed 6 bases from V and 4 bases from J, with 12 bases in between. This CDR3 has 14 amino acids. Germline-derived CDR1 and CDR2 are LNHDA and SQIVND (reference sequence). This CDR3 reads CASRPRQRNEKLFF. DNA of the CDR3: TGTGCCAGTAGACCGAGACAGCGTAATGAAAAACTGTTTTTT.

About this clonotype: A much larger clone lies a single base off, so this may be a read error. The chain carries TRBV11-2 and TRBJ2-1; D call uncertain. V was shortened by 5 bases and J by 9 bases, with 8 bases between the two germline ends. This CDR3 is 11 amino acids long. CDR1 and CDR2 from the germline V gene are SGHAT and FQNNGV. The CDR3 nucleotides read TGTGCCAGCAGCGCCACCCGTGAGCAGTTCTTC. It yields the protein CASSATREQFF.

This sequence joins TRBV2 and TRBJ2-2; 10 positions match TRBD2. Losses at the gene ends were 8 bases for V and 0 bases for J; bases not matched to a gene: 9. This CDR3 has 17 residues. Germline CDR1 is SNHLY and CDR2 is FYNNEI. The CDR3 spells CASGQLAGHPNTGELFF. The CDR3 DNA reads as TGTGCCAGCGGGCAACTAGCGGGACATCCGAACACCGGGGAGCTGTTTTTT.

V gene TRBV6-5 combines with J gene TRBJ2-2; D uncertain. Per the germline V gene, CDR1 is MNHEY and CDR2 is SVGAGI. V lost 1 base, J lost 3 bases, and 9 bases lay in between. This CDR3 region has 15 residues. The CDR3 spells CASSYWARDTGELFF. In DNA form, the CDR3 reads TGTGCCAGCAGTTACTGGGCTAGGGACACCGGGGAGCTGTTTTTT.

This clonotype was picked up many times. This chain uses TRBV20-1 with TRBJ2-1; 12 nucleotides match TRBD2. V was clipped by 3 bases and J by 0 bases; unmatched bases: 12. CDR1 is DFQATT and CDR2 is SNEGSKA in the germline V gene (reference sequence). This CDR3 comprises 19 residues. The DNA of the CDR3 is TGCAGTGCTAGGGGTTGGGGACTAGCGGGCTCGAGCTCCTACAATGAGCAGTTCTTC. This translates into CSARGWGLAGSSSYNEQFF.

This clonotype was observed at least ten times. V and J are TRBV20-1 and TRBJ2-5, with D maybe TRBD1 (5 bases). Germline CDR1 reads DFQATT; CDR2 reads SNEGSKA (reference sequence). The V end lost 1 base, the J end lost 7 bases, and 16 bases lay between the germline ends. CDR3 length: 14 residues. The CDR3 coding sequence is TGCAGTGCTAGAGTCGACGGAACAGGTGGGACCCAGTACTTC. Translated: CSARVDGTGGTQYF.

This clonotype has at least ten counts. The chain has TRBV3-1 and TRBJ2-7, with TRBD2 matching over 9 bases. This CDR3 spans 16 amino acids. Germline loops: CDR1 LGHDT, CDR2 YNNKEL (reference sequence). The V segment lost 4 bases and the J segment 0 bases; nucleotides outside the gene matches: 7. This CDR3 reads CASSRIAGESSYEQYF. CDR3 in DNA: TGTGCCAGCAGCCGTATAGCGGGAGAGAGCTCCTACGAGCAGTACTTC.

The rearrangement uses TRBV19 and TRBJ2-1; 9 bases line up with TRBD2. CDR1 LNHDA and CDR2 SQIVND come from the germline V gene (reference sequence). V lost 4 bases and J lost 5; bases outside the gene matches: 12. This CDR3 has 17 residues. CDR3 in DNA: TGTGCCAGTAGTACCCTTGGAGCGGGAGGACCAAACAATGAGCAGTTCTTC. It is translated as CASSTLGAGGPNNEQFF.

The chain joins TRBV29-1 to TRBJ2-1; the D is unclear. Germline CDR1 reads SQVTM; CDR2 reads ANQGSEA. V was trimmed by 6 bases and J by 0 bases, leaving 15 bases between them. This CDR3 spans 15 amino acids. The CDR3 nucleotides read TGCAGCGTCGTCGCGGTACCTCCCTCCTACAATGAGCAGTTCTTC. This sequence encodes CSVVAVPPSYNEQFF.

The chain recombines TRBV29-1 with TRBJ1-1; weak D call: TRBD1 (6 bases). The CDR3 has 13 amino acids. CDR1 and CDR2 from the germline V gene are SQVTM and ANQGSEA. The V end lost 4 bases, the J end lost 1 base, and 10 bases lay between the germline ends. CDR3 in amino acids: CSVVAGANTEAFF. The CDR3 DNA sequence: TGCAGCGTTGTGGCAGGGGCGAACACTGAAGCTTTCTTT.

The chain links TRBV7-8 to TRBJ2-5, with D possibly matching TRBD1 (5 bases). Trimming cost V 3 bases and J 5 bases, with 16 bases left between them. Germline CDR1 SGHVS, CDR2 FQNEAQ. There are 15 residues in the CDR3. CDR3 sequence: CASSLAEGAVETQYF. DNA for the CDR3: TGTGCCAGCAGCTTGGCCGAAGGGGCCGTGGAGACCCAGTACTTC.

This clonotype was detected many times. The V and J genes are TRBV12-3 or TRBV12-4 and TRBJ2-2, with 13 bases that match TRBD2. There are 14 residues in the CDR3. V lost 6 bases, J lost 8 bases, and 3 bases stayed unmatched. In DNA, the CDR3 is TGTGCCAGCAGGGGACTAGCGGGACCGGGGGAGCTGTTTTTT. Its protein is CASRGLAGPGELFF.

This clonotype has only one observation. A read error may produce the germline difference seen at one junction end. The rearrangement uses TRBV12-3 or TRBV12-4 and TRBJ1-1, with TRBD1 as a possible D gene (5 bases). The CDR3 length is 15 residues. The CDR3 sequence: CASSLGGAPNAEAFF. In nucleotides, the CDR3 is TGTGCCAGCAGTTTAGGAGGGGCTCCGAACGCTGAAGCTTTCTTT.

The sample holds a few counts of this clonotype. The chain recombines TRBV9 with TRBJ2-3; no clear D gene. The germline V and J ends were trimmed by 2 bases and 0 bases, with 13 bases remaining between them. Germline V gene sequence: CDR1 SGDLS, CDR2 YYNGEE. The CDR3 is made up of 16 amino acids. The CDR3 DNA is TGTGCCAGCAGCGTGTCGCCTCACACTAGCACAGATACGCAGTATTTT. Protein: CASSVSPHTSTDTQYF.

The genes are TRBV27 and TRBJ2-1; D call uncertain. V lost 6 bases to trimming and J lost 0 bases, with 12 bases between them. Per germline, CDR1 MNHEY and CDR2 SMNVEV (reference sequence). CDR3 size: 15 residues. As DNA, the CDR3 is TGTGCCAGCAGCCTCACGGTCCCCTCCTACAATGAGCAGTTCTTC. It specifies CASSLTVPSYNEQFF.

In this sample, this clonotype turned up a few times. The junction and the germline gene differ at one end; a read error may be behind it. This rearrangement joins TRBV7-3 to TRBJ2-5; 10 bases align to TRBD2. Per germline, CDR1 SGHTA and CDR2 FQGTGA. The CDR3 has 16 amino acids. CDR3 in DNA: TGTGCCAGCAGCTTACTAGGGACTAGCGCCCAAGAGACCCAGCACTTC. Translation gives CASSLLGTSAQETQHF.